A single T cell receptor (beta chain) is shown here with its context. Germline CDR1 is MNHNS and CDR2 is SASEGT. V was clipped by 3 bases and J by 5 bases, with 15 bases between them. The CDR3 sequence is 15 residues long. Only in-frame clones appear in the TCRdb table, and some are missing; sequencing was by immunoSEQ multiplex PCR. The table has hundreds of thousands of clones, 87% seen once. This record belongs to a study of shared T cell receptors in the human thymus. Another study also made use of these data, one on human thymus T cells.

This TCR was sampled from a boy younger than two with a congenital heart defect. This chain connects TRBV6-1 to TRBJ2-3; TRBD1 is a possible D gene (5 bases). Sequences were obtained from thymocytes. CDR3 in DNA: TGTGCCAGCAGTGAGGGGTGGGGCCCCCTAGATACGCAGTATTTT. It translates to CASSEGWGPLDTQYF.